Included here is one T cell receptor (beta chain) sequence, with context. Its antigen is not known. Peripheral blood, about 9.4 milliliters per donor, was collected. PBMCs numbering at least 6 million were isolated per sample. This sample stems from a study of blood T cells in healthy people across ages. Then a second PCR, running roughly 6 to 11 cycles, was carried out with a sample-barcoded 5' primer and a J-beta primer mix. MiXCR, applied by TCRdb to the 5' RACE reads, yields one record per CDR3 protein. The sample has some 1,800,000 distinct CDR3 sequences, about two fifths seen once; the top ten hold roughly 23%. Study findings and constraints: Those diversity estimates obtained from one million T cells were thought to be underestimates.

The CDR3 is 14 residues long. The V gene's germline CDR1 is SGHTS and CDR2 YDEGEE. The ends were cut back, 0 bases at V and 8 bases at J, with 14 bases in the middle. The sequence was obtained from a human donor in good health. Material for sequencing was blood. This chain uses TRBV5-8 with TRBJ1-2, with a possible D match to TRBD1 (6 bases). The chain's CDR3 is CASSLGLRGLGYTF. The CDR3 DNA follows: TGTGCCAGCAGCTTGGGTCTCAGGGGTTTGGGCTACACCTTC.